Below are 27 T cell receptor beta chains sequenced from a single sample in a study of blood T cells in healthy people across ages. A second PCR of about 7 to 12 cycles used a sample-barcoded 5' primer and a J-beta primer mix. One entry per CDR3 protein, called by TCRdb with MiXCR from the 5' RACE reads. Seen here are about 680,000 distinct CDR3 sequences, 45% to 50% observed once, and the top ten hold around a third. Material for sequencing was blood. These receptors came from a woman aged 55-70 years in good health.

V and J are TRBV7-2 and TRBJ2-1; a weak D match, TRBD2 (6 bases). The CDR3 contains 16 residues. Germline loops: CDR1 SGHTA, CDR2 FQGNSA. Trimming removed 3 bases from V and 0 bases from J, with 12 bases in between. CDR3 in amino acids: CASSFVHGSSYNEQFF. CDR3 nucleotides: TGTGCCAGCAGCTTCGTACACGGGAGCTCCTACAATGAGCAGTTCTTC. Looking up the rest from reference TRBV7-2 and TRBJ2-1 gives the full variable domain: GAGVSQSPSNKVTEKGKDVELRCDPISGHTALYWYRQSLGQGLEFLIYFQGNSAPDKSGLPSDRFSAERTGGSVSTLTIQRTQQEDSAVYLCASSFVHGSSYNEQFFGPGTRLTVL.

This chain joins TRBV18 and TRBJ1-1; D remains unclear. In germline, CDR1 is KGHSH, CDR2 LQKENI. Trimming removed 5 bases from V and 0 bases from J, with 7 bases in between. The CDR3 covers 13 residues. The CDR3 DNA is TGTGCCAGCTCAACGGTATTGAACACTGAAGCTTTCTTT. Protein product: CASSTVLNTEAFF.

The sample holds many counts of this clonotype. The genes are TRBV20-1 and TRBJ2-2, with TRBD1 identical over 7 bases. Per the germline V gene, CDR1 is DFQATT and CDR2 is SNEGSKA (reference sequence). V lost 5 bases to trimming and J lost 0 bases; unmatched junction nucleotides: 9. The length of the CDR3 is 16 residues. CDR3 DNA sequence: TGCAGTGCTCCTAGCCGACAGGGACCGAACACCGGGGAGCTGTTTTTT. Translating it yields CSAPSRQGPNTGELFF.

CDR3 bases: TGTGCCATCAGTGCTAGCGGGAGCACAGATACGCAGTATTTT. Protein: CAISASGSTDTQYF. The chain uses TRBV10-3 and TRBJ2-3, with 8 bases aligning to TRBD2. V lost 4 bases and J lost 0; bases outside the gene matches: 0. The CDR3 contains 14 residues. Per the germline V gene, CDR1 is ENHRY and CDR2 is SYGVKD.

The chain combines TRBV7-3 with TRBJ2-1; D possibly uses TRBD1 or TRBD2 (5 bases each). Gene TRBJ2-7 matches the end of the DNA better, so the J call may be wrong. The CDR3 length is 14 residues. Germline CDR1 is SGHTA and CDR2 is FQGTGA. The chain's CDR3 is CASSFTGGYNEQYF. CDR3 bases: TGTGCCAGCAGCTTTACAGGAGGTTACAATGAGCAGTACTTC.

The chain is built from TRBV20-1 and TRBJ1-4; TRBD1 aligns across 7 bases. Germline loops: CDR1 DFQATT, CDR2 SNEGSKA (reference sequence). V was pared by 6 bases and J by 6 bases, with 13 bases of the junction left unmatched. The CDR3 spans 15 residues. CDR3 loop: CSAGNPGTDDEKLFF. Here the CDR3 DNA reads TGCAGTGCCGGTAATCCGGGGACAGATGATGAAAAACTGTTTTTT.

This chain links TRBV4-3 with TRBJ2-1, with 7 positions matching TRBD2. The CDR3 runs to 18 residues. Germline V CDR1 and CDR2: LGHNA, YSLEER. V was clipped by 0 bases and J by 2 bases; unmatched bases: 10. CDR3 coding DNA: TGCGCCAGCAGCCAAGATTTCGTGAGCGGGACGGCCTACAATGAGCAGTTCTTC. Translating gives CASSQDFVSGTAYNEQFF.

This clonotype was seen a few times. The gene calls are TRBV20-1 and TRBJ2-6, with D possibly TRBD2 on 5 matching bases. The V gene's germline CDR1 is DFQATT and CDR2 SNEGSKA (reference sequence). The CDR3 is 18 amino acids. The ends were cut back, 3 bases at V and 0 bases at J, with 18 bases in the middle. CDR3 nucleotides: TGCAGTGCTAGGGGCCTTTCGGGGATCTCCTCTGGGGCCAACGTCCTGACTTTC. Its protein product is CSARGLSGISSGANVLTF.

A single count supports this clonotype. This sequence joins TRBV2 and TRBJ1-1; D is uncertain. Trimming took 6 bases from V and 5 from J, leaving 7 bases between them. Looked up from germline, CDR1 is SNHLY and CDR2 is FYNNEI. The CDR3 is 11 residues long. CDR3 in amino acids: CASRQETEAFF. The CDR3 nucleotides read TGTGCCAGCAGGCAGGAAACTGAAGCTTTCTTT.

V usage is TRBV15 and J usage is TRBJ1-2, with D maybe TRBD1 (6 bases). V lost 6 bases, J lost 4 bases, and 18 bases lay in between. Germline V gives CDR1 LNHNV, CDR2 YYDKDF (reference sequence). The CDR3 extends over 15 amino acids. CDR3 coding DNA: TGTGCCACCAGTACAAGGGGTAGGGGGGTCTATGGCTACACCTTC. Its protein is CATSTRGRGVYGYTF.

The chain couples TRBV20-1 to TRBJ2-2; 14 bases agree with TRBD2. Unmatched junction bases numbered 3, after V lost 1 base and J lost 5 bases. Germline CDR1 DFQATT, CDR2 SNEGSKA (reference sequence). The CDR3 runs to 16 residues. In DNA form, the CDR3 reads TGCAGTGCTAGAGGGGGACTAGCGGGAGAGACCGGGGAGCTGTTTTTT. Translated, it gives CSARGGLAGETGELFF.

This clonotype came up a few times. CDR3 DNA: TGTGCCAGCAGTCCCAGGGGGGACGTCTATGGCTACACCTTC. Its protein product is CASSPRGDVYGYTF. The rearrangement links TRBV6-2 or TRBV6-3 to TRBJ1-2, with TRBD1 matching 7 bases. This CDR3 has 14 amino acids. Germline CDR1 reads MNHEY; CDR2 reads SVGEGT. The trim removed 5 bases at V and 4 bases at J, leaving 7 bases unmatched.

The chain is built from TRBV20-1 and TRBJ2-7; a weak D match, TRBD2 (6 bases). Trimming pared 6 bases from V and 7 bases from J, leaving 31 bases between. The CDR3 length is 17 residues. Germline CDR1 and CDR2: DFQATT and SNEGSKA (reference sequence). For the CDR3, the DNA is TGCAGTGCGAAATCTTCTACCGGGACTTACTCCTACAATGAGCAGTACTTC. Protein sequence: CSAKSSTGTYSYNEQYF.

This clonotype was counted once. The rearrangement joins TRBV16 to TRBJ1-1, with D perhaps matching TRBD1 (5 bases). CDR3 size: 15 residues. The V gene lost 3 bases and the J gene lost 5 bases, with 16 bases spanning the gap. CDR1 and CDR2 from the germline V gene are KGHSY and FQNENV. CDR3 amino acids: CASSQLLTERTEAFF. As DNA, the CDR3 is TGTGCCAGCAGCCAGTTATTGACAGAGCGTACTGAAGCTTTCTTT.

The chain combines TRBV14 with TRBJ2-3, with D unclear. This CDR3 is 14 amino acids long. Deletions cut 2 bases from V and 2 bases from J, with 8 bases between. CDR1 and CDR2 (germline): SGHDN, FVKESK. CDR3 bases: TGTGCCAGCAGCCAACGCGCCCTCACAGATACGCAGTATTTT. Translating gives CASSQRALTDTQYF. Variable domain in full (rest from reference TRBV14 and TRBJ2-3): EAGVTQFPSHSVIEKGQTVTLRCDPISGHDNLYWYRRVMGKEIKFLLHFVKESKQDESGMPNNRFLAERTGGTYSTLKVQPAELEDSGVYFCASSQRALTDTQYFGPGTRLTVL.

The V gene is TRBV5-8, the J gene TRBJ2-7, with 7 positions matching TRBD1. The germline gives CDR1 SGHTS, CDR2 YDEGEE. V was clipped by 7 bases and J by 7 bases; unmatched bases: 29. The CDR3 loop spans 19 amino acids. The CDR3 nucleotides read TGTGCCAGCCGAGATATAAAGTCCGGGACAGCAAGCTCCTACAATGAGCAGTACTTC. Protein sequence: CASRDIKSGTASSYNEQYF.

There are a few counts of this clonotype. The chain carries TRBV20-1 and TRBJ2-5; perhaps TRBD2 as D (5 bases). The CDR3 is made up of 12 amino acids. Germline assignment: CDR1 DFQATT and CDR2 SNEGSKA (reference sequence). V dropped 3 bases and J dropped 5 bases, with 10 bases sitting between them. The CDR3 here is CSASLEEETQYF. The DNA for the CDR3 is TGCAGTGCTAGTCTGGAGGAGGAGACCCAGTACTTC.

This clonotype was picked up a small number of times. This chain links TRBV29-1 with TRBJ2-7; maybe TRBD2 (6 bases). CDR3 length: 14 residues. CDR1 is SQVTM and CDR2 is ANQGSEA in the germline V gene. The V gene lost 6 bases and the J gene lost 3 bases, with 18 bases spanning the gap. CDR3 DNA sequence: TGCAGCGTCGCGCCCACGGCGGGGATCTACGAGCAGTACTTC. This encodes CSVAPTAGIYEQYF.

The CDR3 sequence: CASSLQGSTYEQYF. The DNA of the CDR3 is TGTGCCAGCAGTTTGCAGGGATCAACCTACGAGCAGTACTTC. J is TRBJ2-7 and V is TRBV27; perhaps TRBD1 as D (5 bases). The germline gives CDR1 MNHEY, CDR2 SMNVEV (reference sequence). Deletions cut 3 bases from V and 2 bases from J, with 11 bases between. The CDR3 is 14 residues long.

This clonotype turned up a few times. The rearrangement joins TRBV7-9 to TRBJ1-2; TRBD1 might be the D (5 bases). The CDR3 consists of 13 residues. Germline values: CDR1 SEHNR, CDR2 FQNEAQ (reference sequence). The V end was cut by 1 base, the J end by 8 bases, with 11 bases between. The CDR3 DNA is TGTGCCAGCAGCTTAGGCGGGGGTGGCGGCTACACCTTC. This sequence encodes CASSLGGGGGYTF.

The chain links TRBV7-3 to TRBJ2-3, with D tentatively TRBD2 (6 bases). There are 15 residues in the CDR3. Per germline, CDR1 SGHTA and CDR2 FQGTGA. V was trimmed by 1 base and J by 2 bases, leaving 10 bases between them. CDR3 sequence: CASSLMGGNTDTQYF. The DNA for the CDR3 is TGTGCCAGCAGCTTAATGGGAGGAAACACAGATACGCAGTATTTT.

V gene TRBV4-3 combines with J gene TRBJ2-5, with 11 nucleotides matching TRBD2. This CDR3 is 16 amino acids long. Germline V gene sequence: CDR1 LGHNA, CDR2 YSLEER. V gave up 3 bases and J gave up 1 base; unmatched junction bases: 4. CDR3 DNA sequence: TGCGCCAGCAGCCAGGGGACTAGCGGAGCCCAAGAGACCCAGTACTTC. This sequence encodes CASSQGTSGAQETQYF.

This clonotype was counted only a few times. This chain links TRBV28 with TRBJ2-7; 7 positions match TRBD2. Germline V gene sequence: CDR1 MDHEN, CDR2 SYDVKM. With 11 bases clipped from V and 2 bases from J, the junction kept 6 bases outside the gene matches. This CDR3 comprises 12 residues. The CDR3 loop is CAAGEGTYEQYF. CDR3 DNA sequence: TGTGCCGCGGGGGAGGGAACCTACGAGCAGTACTTC.

The chain carries TRBV20-1 and TRBJ2-5; D is unresolved. Trimming stripped 6 bases from V and 0 bases from J, with 17 bases between. CDR3 size: 15 residues. Germline CDR1 and CDR2: DFQATT and SNEGSKA (reference sequence). The CDR3 here is CSAPTVTQNQETQYF. In nucleotides, the CDR3 is TGCAGTGCCCCAACAGTAACACAGAACCAAGAGACCCAGTACTTC.

This clonotype was seen a few times. The rearrangement uses TRBV7-2 and TRBJ2-4; a possible D gene is TRBD1 (6 bases). Matching the DNA end better, TRBJ2-7 makes the J call doubtful. Germline loops: CDR1 SGHTA, CDR2 FQGNSA. There are 14 residues in the CDR3. The CDR3 loop is CASSSRAGEYEQYF. In DNA form, the CDR3 reads TGTGCCAGCAGCTCTAGGGCAGGGGAATACGAGCAGTACTTC.

This chain links TRBV20-1 with TRBJ2-2, with 9 bases fitting TRBD2. Trimming at V came to 6 bases and at J to 7 bases, leaving 18 bases not matched to a gene. CDR1 and CDR2 from the germline V gene are DFQATT and SNEGSKA (reference sequence). The CDR3 loop spans 17 amino acids. The DNA for the CDR3 is TGCAGTGCCTCCGGGACCACTTTTAGCGGGAGAGGCGGGGAGCTGTTTTTT. Its protein is CSASGTTFSGRGGELFF.

This CDR3 is CASSSQGNNSPLHF. The CDR3 DNA follows: TGTGCCAGCAGTTCTCAGGGGAATAATTCACCCCTCCACTTT. V gene TRBV12-3 or TRBV12-4 combines with J gene TRBJ1-6; D is perhaps TRBD1 (6 bases). The V end lost 4 bases, the J end lost 5 bases, and 9 bases lay between the germline ends. The CDR3 is 14 residues long.